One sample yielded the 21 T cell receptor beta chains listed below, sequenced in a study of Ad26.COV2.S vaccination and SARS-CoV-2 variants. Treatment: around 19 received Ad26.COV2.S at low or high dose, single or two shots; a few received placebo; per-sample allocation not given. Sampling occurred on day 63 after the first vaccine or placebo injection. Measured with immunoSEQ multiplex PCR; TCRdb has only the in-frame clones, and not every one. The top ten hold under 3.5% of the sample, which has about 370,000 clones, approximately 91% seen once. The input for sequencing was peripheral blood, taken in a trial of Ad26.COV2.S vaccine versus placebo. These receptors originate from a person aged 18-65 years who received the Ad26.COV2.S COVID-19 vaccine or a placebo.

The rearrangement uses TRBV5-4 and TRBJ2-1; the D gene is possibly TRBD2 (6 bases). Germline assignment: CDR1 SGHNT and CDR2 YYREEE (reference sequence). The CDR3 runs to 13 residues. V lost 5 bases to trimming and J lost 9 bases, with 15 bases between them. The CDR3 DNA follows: TGTGCCAGCAGGCGGGGAACAGAGGGTGAGCAGTTCTTC. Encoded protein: CASRRGTEGEQFF.

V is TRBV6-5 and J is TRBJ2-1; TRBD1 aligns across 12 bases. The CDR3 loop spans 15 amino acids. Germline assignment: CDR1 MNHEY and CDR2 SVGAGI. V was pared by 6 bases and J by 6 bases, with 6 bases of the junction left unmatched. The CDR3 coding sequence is TGTGCCAGCAGGTCTCCGGGACAGGGGGCCAATGAGCAGTTCTTC. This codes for CASRSPGQGANEQFF.

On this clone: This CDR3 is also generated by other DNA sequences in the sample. The CDR3 DNA reads TGTGCCAGCAGTAGGGACAGGGGTAATTCACCCCTCCACTTT. It specifies CASSRDRGNSPLHF. V gene TRBV2 combines with J gene TRBJ1-6; 10 bases align to TRBD1. The V and J ends lost 5 bases and 6 bases, in that order; junction bases with no gene match: 1. CDR1 SNHLY and CDR2 FYNNEI come from the germline V gene. The CDR3 totals 14 residues.

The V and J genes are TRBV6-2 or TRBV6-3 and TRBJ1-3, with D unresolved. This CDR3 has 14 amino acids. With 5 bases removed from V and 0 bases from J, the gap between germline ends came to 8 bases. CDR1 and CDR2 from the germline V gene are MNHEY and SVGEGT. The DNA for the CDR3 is TGTGCCAGCAGTGCCGGGAACTCTGGAAACACCATATATTTT. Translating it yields CASSAGNSGNTIYF.

Here the CDR3 DNA reads TGTGCCAGCAGCTTCCTAGTTGACTACACCTTC. It encodes CASSFLVDYTF. The genes are TRBV5-4 and TRBJ1-2; D unclear. Germline lookup yields CDR1 SGHNT and CDR2 YYREEE (reference sequence). The CDR3 is 11 amino acids. The germline V and J ends were trimmed by 2 bases and 10 bases, with 9 bases remaining between them.

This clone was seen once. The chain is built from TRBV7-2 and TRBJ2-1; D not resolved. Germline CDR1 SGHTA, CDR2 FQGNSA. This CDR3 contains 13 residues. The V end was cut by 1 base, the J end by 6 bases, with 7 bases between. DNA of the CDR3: TGTGCCAGCAGCTTAGTGGTCACCAATGAGCAGTTCTTC. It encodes CASSLVVTNEQFF.

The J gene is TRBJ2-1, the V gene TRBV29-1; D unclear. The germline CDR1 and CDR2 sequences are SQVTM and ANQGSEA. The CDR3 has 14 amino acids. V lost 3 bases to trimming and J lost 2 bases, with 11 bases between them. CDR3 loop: CSVDLEFTYNEQFF. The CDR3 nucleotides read TGCAGCGTTGACCTCGAGTTCACCTACAATGAGCAGTTCTTC.

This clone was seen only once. The CDR3 loop is CASSLPGQGLNGYTF. The CDR3 nucleotides are TGTGCCAGCAGTCTACCCGGACAGGGGCTTAATGGCTACACCTTC. This rearrangement joins TRBV6-5 to TRBJ1-2; 9 positions agree with TRBD1. V lost 5 bases and J lost 6; bases outside the gene matches: 10. This CDR3 spans 15 amino acids. CDR1 MNHEY and CDR2 SVGAGI come from the germline V gene.

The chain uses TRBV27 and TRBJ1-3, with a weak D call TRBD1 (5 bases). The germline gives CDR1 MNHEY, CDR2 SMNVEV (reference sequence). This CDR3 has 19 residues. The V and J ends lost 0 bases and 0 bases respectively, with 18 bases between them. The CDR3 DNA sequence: TGTGCCAGCAGTTTATCCCTGATACCCGGGACTAACTCTGGAAACACCATATATTTT. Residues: CASSLSLIPGTNSGNTIYF.

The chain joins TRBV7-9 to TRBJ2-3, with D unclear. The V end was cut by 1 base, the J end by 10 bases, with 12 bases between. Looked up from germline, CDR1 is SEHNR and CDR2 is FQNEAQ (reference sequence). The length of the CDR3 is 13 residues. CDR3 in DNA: TGTGCCAGCAGCTTAGGTCGCTCGGACCCGCAGTATTTT. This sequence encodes CASSLGRSDPQYF.

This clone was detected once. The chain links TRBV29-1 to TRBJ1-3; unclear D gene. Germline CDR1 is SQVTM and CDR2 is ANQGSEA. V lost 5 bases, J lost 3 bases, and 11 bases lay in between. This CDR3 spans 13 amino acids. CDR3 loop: CSVSGKFGNTIYF. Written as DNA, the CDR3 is TGCAGCGTTTCGGGCAAATTTGGAAACACCATATATTTT.

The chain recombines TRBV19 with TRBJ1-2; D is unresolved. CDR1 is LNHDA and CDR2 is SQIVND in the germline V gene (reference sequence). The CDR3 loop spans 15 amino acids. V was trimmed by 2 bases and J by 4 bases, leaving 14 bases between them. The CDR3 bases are TGTGCCAGTAGTATAATCGAAGACACCTTCTATGGCTACACCTTC. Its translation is CASSIIEDTFYGYTF.

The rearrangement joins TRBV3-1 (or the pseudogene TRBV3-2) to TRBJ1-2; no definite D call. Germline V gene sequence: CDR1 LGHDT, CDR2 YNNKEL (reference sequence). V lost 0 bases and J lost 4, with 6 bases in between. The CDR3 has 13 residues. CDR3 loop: CASSQEPPYGYTF. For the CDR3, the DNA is TGTGCCAGCAGCCAAGAGCCCCCCTATGGCTACACCTTC.

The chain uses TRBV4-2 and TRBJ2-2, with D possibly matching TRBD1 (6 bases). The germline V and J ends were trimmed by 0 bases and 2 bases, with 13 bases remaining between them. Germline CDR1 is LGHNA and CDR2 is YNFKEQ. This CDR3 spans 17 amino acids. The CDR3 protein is CASSQEHSGANTGELFF. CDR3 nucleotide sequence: TGTGCCAGCAGCCAAGAGCATTCAGGGGCAAACACCGGGGAGCTGTTTTTT.

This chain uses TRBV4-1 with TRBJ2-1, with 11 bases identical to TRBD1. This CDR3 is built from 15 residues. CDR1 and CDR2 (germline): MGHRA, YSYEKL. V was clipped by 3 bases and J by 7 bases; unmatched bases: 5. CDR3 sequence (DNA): TGCGCCAGCAGCCAGGGACAGGGGGATATTAATGAGCAGTTCTTC. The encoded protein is CASSQGQGDINEQFF.

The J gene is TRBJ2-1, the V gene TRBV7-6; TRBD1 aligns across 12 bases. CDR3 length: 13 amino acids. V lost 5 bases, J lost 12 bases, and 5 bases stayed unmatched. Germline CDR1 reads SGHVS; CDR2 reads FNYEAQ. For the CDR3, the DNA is TGTGCCAGCAGCCCGGGACAGGGGGCTGGGCAGTTCTTC. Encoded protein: CASSPGQGAGQFF.

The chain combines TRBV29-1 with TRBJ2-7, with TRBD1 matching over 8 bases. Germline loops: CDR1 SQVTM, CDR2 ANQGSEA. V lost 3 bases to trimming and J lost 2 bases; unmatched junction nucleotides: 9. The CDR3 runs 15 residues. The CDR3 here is CSVERAQGAAYEQYF. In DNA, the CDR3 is TGCAGCGTTGAGCGTGCGCAGGGGGCAGCCTACGAGCAGTACTTC.

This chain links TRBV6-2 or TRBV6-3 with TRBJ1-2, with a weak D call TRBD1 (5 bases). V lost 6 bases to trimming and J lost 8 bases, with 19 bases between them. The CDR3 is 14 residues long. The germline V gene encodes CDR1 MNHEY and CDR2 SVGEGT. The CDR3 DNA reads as TGTGCCAGCAGCGTTGGGGCCGCCAGCTTGGGCTACACCTTC. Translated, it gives CASSVGAASLGYTF.

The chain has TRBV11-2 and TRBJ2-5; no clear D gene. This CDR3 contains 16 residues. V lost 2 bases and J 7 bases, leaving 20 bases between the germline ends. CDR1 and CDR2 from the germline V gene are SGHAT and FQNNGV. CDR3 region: CASSLFGRTRTGTQYF. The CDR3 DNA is TGTGCCAGCAGCTTATTCGGGCGGACCCGAACGGGGACCCAGTACTTC.

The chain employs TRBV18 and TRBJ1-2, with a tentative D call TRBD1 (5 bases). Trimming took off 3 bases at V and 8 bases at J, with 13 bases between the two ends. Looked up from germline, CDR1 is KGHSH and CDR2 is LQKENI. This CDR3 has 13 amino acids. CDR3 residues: CASSPEGLWGYTF. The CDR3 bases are TGTGCCAGCTCACCGGAGGGGCTGTGGGGCTACACCTTC.

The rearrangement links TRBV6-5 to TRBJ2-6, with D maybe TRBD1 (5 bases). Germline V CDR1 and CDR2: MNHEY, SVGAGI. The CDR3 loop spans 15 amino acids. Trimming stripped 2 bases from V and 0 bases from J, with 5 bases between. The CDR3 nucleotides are TGTGCCAGCAGTTACGACAGCTCTGGGGCCAACGTCCTGACTTTC. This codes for CASSYDSSGANVLTF.